Below, 30 T cell receptor beta chains from the same sample are listed, as sequenced in a study of blood T cell repertoires in COVID-19 (dated by TCRdb to 2020 to 2021). Libraries were prepared through the immunoSEQ multiplex PCR assay. What TCRdb holds here is the immuneACCESS table cut down to in-frame rearrangements. Part of the clones is not present; checked against another copy, under half of the missing clones reflect an unresolved V gene, and the others are unexplained. In this sample the table shows 81,000 or so clones, approximately 75% of which occur a single time. The biggest ten clones account for about 13% of the sample. The sequenced sample was peripheral blood. The receptors were gathered from a human donor in a cohort sampled during active COVID-19.

The chain is built from TRBV25-1 and TRBJ2-7, with 9 bases identical to TRBD1. With V trimmed by 4 bases and J by 12 bases, 7 bases remained unmatched. This CDR3 has 12 residues. Looked up from germline, CDR1 is MGHDK and CDR2 is SYGVNS. CDR3 loop: CASSATGQGRYF. The CDR3 nucleotides are TGTGCCAGCAGTGCGACTGGACAGGGGCGGTACTTC.

J is TRBJ2-7 and V is TRBV5-1, with 7 positions matching TRBD2. V dropped 0 bases and J dropped 0; count of bases not matched to a gene: 6. The germline CDR1 and CDR2 sequences are SGHRS and YFSETQ. This CDR3 has 16 residues. This CDR3 is CASSLGHGGSSYEQYF. The CDR3 nucleotides read TGCGCCAGCAGCTTGGGGCACGGGGGGAGCTCCTACGAGCAGTACTTC.

The chain employs TRBV5-5 and TRBJ1-1; 7 bases agree with TRBD1. After removal of 4 bases from V and 1 base from J, the junction contained 4 bases not matched to a gene. The CDR3 runs to 14 residues. The V gene's germline CDR1 is SGHKS and CDR2 YYEKEE (reference sequence). DNA of the CDR3: TGTGCCAGCAGCAGGGACAGCACGAACACTGAAGCTTTCTTT. Its protein is CASSRDSTNTEAFF.

The chain employs TRBV2 and TRBJ2-5; TRBD1 matches at 8 bases. After removal of 4 bases from V and 2 bases from J, the junction contained 3 bases not matched to a gene. Germline CDR1 is SNHLY and CDR2 is FYNNEI. CDR3 length equals 14 residues. CDR3 nucleotides: TGTGCCAGCAGTGGGAACAGGGGGCAAGAGACCCAGTACTTC. It specifies CASSGNRGQETQYF.

This chain joins TRBV7-9 and TRBJ2-7; weak D call: TRBD2 (6 bases). Per the germline V gene, CDR1 is SEHNR and CDR2 is FQNEAQ (reference sequence). V lost 1 base and J lost 4, with 11 bases in between. The CDR3 has 14 residues. The CDR3 protein is CASSLVGGGYEQYF. The CDR3, as DNA: TGTGCCAGCAGCTTAGTCGGGGGAGGTTACGAGCAGTACTTC.

The V gene is TRBV4-3, the J gene TRBJ2-3; D is unresolved. V was shortened by 0 bases and J by 4 bases, with 8 bases between the two germline ends. The CDR3 is 14 amino acids. Germline-derived CDR1 and CDR2 are LGHNA and YSLEER. This chain's CDR3 is CASSQDLAADTQYF. CDR3 nucleotide sequence: TGCGCCAGCAGCCAAGATTTGGCCGCAGATACGCAGTATTTT.

This chain uses TRBV18 with TRBJ1-1; D is ambiguous. Between the trimmed V and J ends, which lost 9 bases and 1 base, there was a span of 18 bases. Germline CDR1 is KGHSH and CDR2 is LQKENI. The CDR3 runs to 15 residues. The DNA for the CDR3 is TGTGCCAGTCACCCGGGGAGTGGTGGGAACACTGAAGCTTTCTTT. Translating gives CASHPGSGGNTEAFF.

The chain has TRBV15 and TRBJ1-2; D is perhaps TRBD1 (6 bases). The germline V gene has CDR1 LNHNV and CDR2 YYDKDF (reference sequence). V lost 1 base to trimming and J lost 6 bases, with 9 bases between them. The CDR3 consists of 13 residues. This chain's CDR3 is CATSRVQGNGYTF. The CDR3 nucleotides are TGTGCCACCAGCAGAGTTCAGGGGAATGGCTACACCTTC.

This chain uses TRBV18 with TRBJ1-2; 12 nucleotides line up with TRBD1. Germline V gene lookup returns CDR1 KGHSH and CDR2 LQKENI. Trimming took 2 bases from V and 8 from J; bases not matched to a gene: 3. This CDR3 has 14 residues. The CDR3 sequence is CASSPGTGGAGYTF. The DNA of the CDR3 is TGTGCCAGCTCACCAGGGACAGGGGGCGCGGGCTACACCTTC.

The chain employs TRBV15 and TRBJ1-6, with TRBD1 identical over 7 bases. This CDR3 contains 16 residues. Germline loops: CDR1 LNHNV, CDR2 YYDKDF (reference sequence). Trimming cost V 1 base and J 7 bases; bases outside gene matches: 7. For the CDR3, the DNA is TGTGCCACCAGCAGAGCTAATACAGGGGTGAATTCACCCCTCCACTTT. Its translation: CATSRANTGVNSPLHF.

V usage is TRBV18 and J usage is TRBJ2-5; 11 nucleotides line up with TRBD2. The CDR3 has 16 residues. The V gene end was trimmed by 3 bases and the J gene end by 2 bases; junction bases not matched to a gene: 5. Germline-derived CDR1 and CDR2 are KGHSH and LQKENI. CDR3 nucleotides: TGTGCCAGCTCACCCGACCTAGCGGGGGGACAAGAGACCCAGTACTTC. Amino acid sequence: CASSPDLAGGQETQYF.

V is TRBV9 and J is TRBJ2-1; possibly TRBD2 for D (5 bases). Deletions cut 4 bases from V and 5 bases from J, with 16 bases between. This CDR3 is built from 15 residues. Germline V gives CDR1 SGDLS, CDR2 YYNGEE. The CDR3 here is CASSPPPGRHNEQFF. The CDR3 bases are TGTGCCAGCAGCCCACCCCCGGGGAGACACAATGAGCAGTTCTTC.

The V and J genes are TRBV19 and TRBJ2-7, with 7 bases that match TRBD2. Germline V gives CDR1 LNHDA, CDR2 SQIVND (reference sequence). The CDR3 is 15 amino acids. V gave up 3 bases and J gave up 0 bases; unmatched junction bases: 5. The CDR3 sequence is CASSMASGGSYEQYF. DNA for the CDR3: TGTGCCAGTAGTATGGCCTCGGGAGGCTCCTACGAGCAGTACTTC.

Remarks on this clone: Different DNA sequences within this sample yield the same CDR3. The chain couples TRBV6-6 to TRBJ1-2, with 9 bases matching TRBD1. With V trimmed by 0 bases and J by 2 bases, 1 base remained unmatched. The CDR3 spans 15 residues. CDR1 MNHNY and CDR2 SVGAGI come from the germline V gene (reference sequence). This CDR3 is CASSYSGQGNYGYTF. For the CDR3, the DNA is TGTGCCAGCAGTTACTCGGGACAGGGCAACTATGGCTACACCTTC.

This chain connects TRBV10-3 to TRBJ1-2; D gene unclear. The CDR3 runs to 13 residues. Germline assignment: CDR1 ENHRY and CDR2 SYGVKD. The germline V and J ends were trimmed by 0 bases and 7 bases, with 9 bases remaining between them. For the CDR3, the DNA is TGTGCCATCAGTGAGTCTTATGGAGTTGGCTACACCTTC. It yields the protein CAISESYGVGYTF.

V usage is TRBV7-2 and J usage is TRBJ2-2; 7 bases map to TRBD1. The ends lost 4 bases at V and 3 bases at J; junction bases unmatched: 8. This CDR3 has 16 amino acids. Germline loops: CDR1 SGHTA, CDR2 FQGNSA. CDR3 nucleotides: TGTGCCAGCAGCTCGAAGACAGGGTTCGACACCGGGGAGCTGTTTTTT. Its protein product is CASSSKTGFDTGELFF.

V usage is TRBV7-2 and J usage is TRBJ2-1; tentatively, D is TRBD2 (6 bases). There are 14 residues in the CDR3. The V gene lost 5 bases and the J gene lost 10 bases, with 18 bases spanning the gap. CDR1 is SGHTA and CDR2 is FQGNSA in the germline V gene. The CDR3 protein is CASSRGGGAWEQFF. The CDR3 nucleotides are TGTGCCAGCAGCCGTGGTGGAGGGGCCTGGGAGCAGTTCTTC.

The chain joins TRBV11-2 to TRBJ2-7; 7 nucleotides agree with TRBD1. Germline CDR1 is SGHAT and CDR2 is FQNNGV. V trimming: 3 bases; J trimming: 6 bases; junction bases outside the gene matches: 5. This CDR3 contains 13 residues. The CDR3, as DNA: TGTGCCAGCAGCTTTTACAACAGGGGCGAGCAGTACTTC. This sequence encodes CASSFYNRGEQYF.

This sequence joins TRBV6-2 or TRBV6-3 and TRBJ2-3; 8 nucleotides align to TRBD1. Germline V gene data show CDR1 as MNHEY and CDR2 as SVGEGT. The CDR3 has 14 amino acids. Trimming cost V 6 bases and J 2 bases; bases outside gene matches: 4. This CDR3 reads CASSRGQVTDTQYF. CDR3 DNA sequence: TGTGCCAGCAGCAGGGGGCAGGTCACAGATACGCAGTATTTT.

The chain carries TRBV6-1 and TRBJ1-1; perhaps TRBD1 as D (6 bases). Germline assignment: CDR1 MNHNS and CDR2 SASEGT. The CDR3 sequence is 14 residues long. V lost 1 base, J lost 5 bases, and 11 bases lay in between. For the CDR3, the DNA is TGTGCCAGCAGTGAAGACCCAGGGGCGACTGAAGCTTTCTTT. It is translated as CASSEDPGATEAFF.

The V call is TRBV18, the J call TRBJ2-2; 12 bases match TRBD1. The CDR3 spans 15 residues. V shed 6 bases, J shed 5 bases, and the junction held 4 bases outside the gene matches. The V gene's germline CDR1 is KGHSH and CDR2 LQKENI. The CDR3 is CASSRDRGHTGELFF. CDR3 bases: TGTGCCAGCTCCCGGGACAGGGGGCATACCGGGGAGCTGTTTTTT. Together with reference TRBV18 and TRBJ2-2, the CDR3 gives the full variable domain: NAGVMQNPRHLVRRRGQEARLRCSPMKGHSHVYWYRQLPEEGLKFMVYLQKENIIDESGMPKERFSAEFPKEGPSILRIQQVVRGDSAAYFCASSRDRGHTGELFFGEGSRLTVL.

The chain links TRBV5-1 to TRBJ2-1; 8 bases align to TRBD2. V dropped 0 bases and J dropped 8; count of bases not matched to a gene: 1. Per germline, CDR1 SGHRS and CDR2 YFSETQ. There are 13 residues in the CDR3. The CDR3 DNA reads TGCGCCAGCAGCTTGGCGGGGGGGTATGAGCAGTTCTTC. Translated: CASSLAGGYEQFF. The complete variable domain, with remaining parts taken from reference TRBV5-1 and TRBJ2-1, reads KAGVTQTPRYLIKTRGQQVTLSCSPISGHRSVSWYQQTPGQGLQFLFEYFSETQRNKGNFPGRFSGRQFSNSRSEMNVSTLELGDSALYLCASSLAGGYEQFFGPGTRLTVL.

The chain combines TRBV19 with TRBJ2-2; the match to TRBD1 covers 8 bases. Germline CDR1 reads LNHDA; CDR2 reads SQIVND (reference sequence). J gave up 4 bases and V 4 bases, and 8 bases lay outside the gene matches. The CDR3 extends over 16 amino acids. CDR3 in DNA: TGTGCCAGTAGTAACAAACAGGGGGTGTTCACCGGGGAGCTGTTTTTT. Translation gives CASSNKQGVFTGELFF.

The chain joins TRBV18 to TRBJ1-1; 7 bases are shared with TRBD1. This CDR3 comprises 14 residues. Trimming cost V 3 bases and J 4 bases; bases outside gene matches: 5. Germline V CDR1 and CDR2: KGHSH, LQKENI. This CDR3 reads CASSPTQGITEAFF. CDR3 nucleotides: TGTGCCAGCTCACCGACACAGGGGATCACTGAAGCTTTCTTT. The complete variable domain, with remaining parts taken from reference TRBV18 and TRBJ1-1, reads NAGVMQNPRHLVRRRGQEARLRCSPMKGHSHVYWYRQLPEEGLKFMVYLQKENIIDESGMPKERFSAEFPKEGPSILRIQQVVRGDSAAYFCASSPTQGITEAFFGQGTRLTVV.

V usage is TRBV5-1 and J usage is TRBJ2-3, with 8 bases aligning to TRBD1. This CDR3 spans 15 amino acids. Germline lookup yields CDR1 SGHRS and CDR2 YFSETQ. V gave up 0 bases and J gave up 1 base; unmatched junction bases: 1. The CDR3 protein is CASSLAGGGTDTQYF. In nucleotides, the CDR3 is TGCGCCAGCAGCTTGGCAGGGGGCGGCACAGATACGCAGTATTTT.

This clone has a single count. The rearrangement joins TRBV9 to TRBJ2-7; D uncertain. From germline, CDR1 is SGDLS and CDR2 YYNGEE. Trimming took 0 bases from V and 4 from J, leaving 14 bases between them. The CDR3 runs 15 residues. CDR3 nucleotide sequence: TGTGCCAGCAGCGTAGCTCCCCAGGCACGTTACGAGCAGTACTTC. Residues: CASSVAPQARYEQYF.

The chain recombines TRBV19 with TRBJ1-2; 7 nucleotides match TRBD1. The CDR3 has 15 amino acids. CDR1 LNHDA and CDR2 SQIVND come from the germline V gene (reference sequence). V shed 6 bases and J 4 bases; nucleotides not matched to a gene: 11. CDR3 coding DNA: TGTGCCAGTAGCCCCCGGGACAGACTCCGCTATGGCTACACCTTC. It encodes CASSPRDRLRYGYTF.

This chain links TRBV7-8 with TRBJ1-2; 9 positions agree with TRBD1. Germline CDR1 is SGHVS and CDR2 is FQNEAQ. The CDR3 loop spans 15 amino acids. With V trimmed by 0 bases and J by 4 bases, 3 bases remained unmatched. CDR3 nucleotide sequence: TGTGCCAGCAGCTTAGCGGGACAGGGTCGCTATGGCTACACCTTC. It translates to CASSLAGQGRYGYTF.

The genes are TRBV9 and TRBJ2-6; D ambiguous. The CDR3 is 14 residues long. Deletions cut 3 bases from V and 3 bases from J, with 7 bases between. Looked up from germline, CDR1 is SGDLS and CDR2 is YYNGEE. CDR3 DNA sequence: TGTGCCAGCAGCGACCGCGGTGGGGCCAACGTCCTGACTTTC. Protein: CASSDRGGANVLTF.

The chain carries TRBV29-1 and TRBJ1-2; D gene unclear. The V gene lost 8 bases and the J gene lost 4 bases, with 14 bases spanning the gap. The germline CDR1 and CDR2 sequences are SQVTM and ANQGSEA. The CDR3 extends over 12 amino acids. This CDR3 reads CSTKEASYGYTF. CDR3 DNA sequence: TGCAGCACCAAGGAGGCATCCTATGGCTACACCTTC.